This T cell receptor (beta chain) was documented in a study of T cell repertoires and Cas9 in healthy adults. Study overall: Characterization of SpCas9-reactive CD4 and CD8 T cells covered multi-effector potency, cytotoxicity and lineage.

Study-wide results and limits: SpCas9-reactive regulatory T cells reportedly mitigated SpCas9-reactive effector T cells in vitro.

Profiling relied on immunoSEQ multiplex PCR, and the TCRdb table lists in-frame clones only, not all of them. The table records tens of thousands of clones, 75% to 95% of them present only once. Concerning this clone itself: Its antigen remains unidentified.

In germline, CDR1 is KGHSH, CDR2 LQKENI. V shed 3 bases and J 6 bases; nucleotides not matched to a gene: 3. The CDR3 spans 14 residues. This clonotype was sampled from a human donor in good health. This chain joins TRBV18 and TRBJ2-4; 9 bases fit TRBD1. The sequencing sample was made of CD4+ effector T cells (CD127+, CD25-, CD137-, CD154-) from PBMCs; culture status not recorded. CDR3 sequence (DNA): TGTGCCAGCTCACCCTCGGACAGGGGAAACATTCAGTACTTC. This sequence encodes CASSPSDRGNIQYF.